These 26 T cell receptor beta chains originate from one sample sequenced in a study of identical twins. MiXCR, applied by TCRdb to the 5' RACE reads, yields one record per CDR3 protein. The sample carries 260,000 or so distinct CDR3 sequences, 6% to 8.5% recorded once. The same sample was also studied in work on yellow fever vaccine responses in identical twins.

Input material: CD8+ T cells sorted from blood. Receptors were obtained from a woman younger than 35 in good health.

This clonotype appeared many times. The chain recombines TRBV14 with TRBJ2-1; the D is unclear. Germline V gene lookup returns CDR1 SGHDN and CDR2 FVKESK. The CDR3 has 11 residues. V gave up 1 base and J gave up 8 bases, with 3 bases separating them. The CDR3 here is CASSQAYEQFF. In DNA form, the CDR3 reads TGTGCCAGCAGCCAAGCTTATGAGCAGTTCTTC.

This clonotype was observed at least ten times. The genes are TRBV7-9 and TRBJ2-5; no definite D call. Germline V gene data show CDR1 as SEHNR and CDR2 as FQNEAQ (reference sequence). V dropped 5 bases and J dropped 2 bases, with 12 bases sitting between them. This CDR3 comprises 14 residues. As DNA, the CDR3 is TGTGCCAGCAGCCCCACCTACGTACAAGAGACCCAGTACTTC. It specifies CASSPTYVQETQYF. The full variable domain, rest sourced from reference TRBV7-9 and TRBJ2-5, is DTGVSQNPRHKITKRGQNVTFRCDPISEHNRLYWYRQTLGQGPEFLTYFQNEAQLEKSRLLSDRFSAERPKGSFSTLEIQRTEQGDSAMYLCASSPTYVQETQYFGPGTRLLVL.

This clonotype has at least ten counts. The rearrangement links TRBV4-1 to TRBJ2-3, with 10 bases that match TRBD2. Germline V CDR1 and CDR2: MGHRA, YSYEKL. With 9 bases clipped from V and 0 bases from J, the junction kept 9 bases outside the gene matches. This CDR3 is 16 amino acids long. The CDR3 bases are TGCGCCAGTAAAGGTTCGGGACTAGCGAGCACAGATACGCAGTATTTT. This codes for CASKGSGLASTDTQYF.

This clonotype was detected only a few times. The gene calls are TRBV5-8 and TRBJ2-5; 8 nucleotides agree with TRBD1. Looked up from germline, CDR1 is SGHTS and CDR2 is YDEGEE. V lost 4 bases to trimming and J lost 4 bases; unmatched junction nucleotides: 9. The CDR3 totals 15 residues. The CDR3 DNA is TGTGCCAGCAGCCCCGGGACAGGTTATCGAGAGACCCAGTACTTC. Its translation: CASSPGTGYRETQYF. The whole variable domain, remainder taken from reference TRBV5-8 and TRBJ2-5, is EAGVTQSPTHLIKTRGQQATLRCSPISGHTSVYWYQQALGLGLQFLLWYDEGEERNRGNFPPRFSGRQFPNYSSELNVNALELEDSALYLCASSPGTGYRETQYFGPGTRLLVL.

At least ten counts were recorded for this clonotype. The chain combines TRBV28 with TRBJ2-5, with 13 positions matching TRBD2. With V trimmed by 3 bases and J by 7 bases, 8 bases remained unmatched. Germline V lookup: CDR1 MDHEN, CDR2 SYDVKM. The CDR3 loop spans 16 amino acids. The CDR3 region is CASSFITSGGAGTQYF. Here the CDR3 DNA reads TGTGCCAGCAGTTTTATCACTAGCGGGGGGGCGGGGACCCAGTACTTC.

This clonotype came up a few times. The rearrangement links TRBV4-1 to TRBJ2-6, with TRBD1 as a possible D gene (5 bases). The CDR3 totals 15 residues. Germline V gene sequence: CDR1 MGHRA, CDR2 YSYEKL. The V end lost 6 bases, the J end lost 0 bases, and 9 bases lay between the germline ends. The CDR3 coding sequence is TGCGCCAGCAGTTCACAGGACTCTGGGGCCAACGTCCTGACTTTC. Residues: CASSSQDSGANVLTF.

This clonotype was counted between two and nine times. The V call is TRBV29-1, the J call TRBJ2-7, with TRBD1 identical over 9 bases. CDR1 and CDR2 (germline): SQVTM, ANQGSEA. CDR3 length equals 16 residues. V was clipped by 3 bases and J by 3 bases; unmatched bases: 12. The CDR3 bases are TGCAGCGTTGATGAGGATACAGGGGGCCCGTACTACGAGCAGTACTTC. It translates to CSVDEDTGGPYYEQYF.

This clonotype was observed many times. The chain couples TRBV15 to TRBJ2-5; unclear D gene. Between the trimmed V and J ends, which lost 0 bases and 1 base, there was a span of 9 bases. The CDR3 covers 15 residues. Germline-derived CDR1 and CDR2 are LNHNV and YYDKDF (reference sequence). The CDR3 region has the DNA TGTGCCACCAGCAGAGATCGATGGGCCCAAGAGACCCAGTACTTC. This encodes CATSRDRWAQETQYF. Full variable domain (outside the CDR3, taken from reference TRBV15 and TRBJ2-5): DAMVIQNPRYQVTQFGKPVTLSCSQTLNHNVMYWYQQKSSQAPKLLFHYYDKDFNNEADTPDNFQSRRPNTSFCFLDIRSPGLGDTAMYLCATSRDRWAQETQYFGPGTRLLVL.

This clonotype was seen repeatedly, ten times or more. The chain joins TRBV20-1 to TRBJ1-2; TRBD1 agrees at 7 bases. The CDR3 is 14 amino acids. Germline V CDR1 and CDR2: DFQATT, SNEGSKA (reference sequence). V was pared by 0 bases and J by 1 base, with 2 bases of the junction left unmatched. In nucleotides, the CDR3 is TGCAGTGCTAGAGATCGACAGGGTAACTATGGCTACACCTTC. It translates to CSARDRQGNYGYTF.

This rearrangement joins TRBV4-1 to TRBJ2-1, with 10 bases fitting TRBD1. From germline, CDR1 is MGHRA and CDR2 YSYEKL. The CDR3 is made up of 14 amino acids. J lost 6 bases, V lost 6 bases, and 5 bases had no gene match. CDR3 region: CASSPDRGGNEQFF. Written as DNA, the CDR3 is TGCGCCAGCAGTCCGGACAGGGGGGGCAATGAGCAGTTCTTC.

This clonotype showed up just a few times. The chain couples TRBV29-1 to TRBJ1-2, with D maybe TRBD1 (6 bases). The V gene's germline CDR1 is SQVTM and CDR2 ANQGSEA. The CDR3 has 16 residues. Trimming left V 1 base short and J 4 bases short, with 19 bases between. The CDR3 spells CSVEAERGGPLYGYTF. The CDR3 DNA is TGCAGCGTTGAAGCGGAGCGGGGGGGCCCTCTCTATGGCTACACCTTC. Full variable domain (outside the CDR3, taken from reference TRBV29-1 and TRBJ1-2): SAVISQKPSRDICQRGTSLTIQCQVDSQVTMMFWYRQQPGQSLTLIATANQGSEATYESGFVIDKFPISRPNLTFSTLTVSNMSPEDSSIYLCSVEAERGGPLYGYTFGSGTRLTVV.

In this sample, this clonotype turned up many times. This rearrangement joins TRBV24-1 to TRBJ2-2; D gene unclear. Per the germline V gene, CDR1 is KGHDR and CDR2 is SFDVKD. The ends were cut back, 4 bases at V and 4 bases at J, with 12 bases in the middle. The CDR3 totals 15 residues. CDR3 sequence (DNA): TGTGCCACCAGTGAAACCCGGACCTTCACCGGGGAGCTGTTTTTT. This sequence encodes CATSETRTFTGELFF.

This clonotype was detected ten times or more. V and J are TRBV7-9 and TRBJ2-7; the match to TRBD1 covers 10 bases. With 6 bases clipped from V and 3 bases from J, the junction kept 8 bases outside the gene matches. Per the germline V gene, CDR1 is SEHNR and CDR2 is FQNEAQ (reference sequence). The CDR3 runs to 15 residues. CDR3 region: CASSGPGQGIYEQYF. The CDR3 DNA sequence: TGTGCCAGCAGTGGTCCGGGACAGGGGATCTACGAGCAGTACTTC.

This clonotype was seen a handful of times. The chain links TRBV6-1 to TRBJ2-5; 7 bases are shared with TRBD1. The CDR3 has 16 amino acids. J gave up 3 bases and V 5 bases, and 12 bases lay outside the gene matches. Per the germline V gene, CDR1 is MNHNS and CDR2 is SASEGT. The CDR3 bases are TGTGCCAGCAGTATGGGAAGGACAGGTCTAAAAGAGACCCAGTACTTC. This gives the protein CASSMGRTGLKETQYF.

In this sample, this clonotype turned up a few times. The chain combines TRBV7-3 with TRBJ2-5; TRBD2 is a possible D gene (6 bases). Germline V gene sequence: CDR1 SGHTA, CDR2 FQGTGA. CDR3 length equals 16 residues. V was cut by 5 bases and J by 1 base, with 17 bases left in between. The CDR3 bases are TGTGCCAGCAGCCTCTTGGGTAGCGGCCCCCAAGAGACCCAGTACTTC. This sequence encodes CASSLLGSGPQETQYF.

The genes are TRBV4-1 and TRBJ2-2; 8 bases fit TRBD2. Germline V lookup: CDR1 MGHRA, CDR2 YSYEKL. With 4 bases clipped from V and 2 bases from J, the junction kept 9 bases outside the gene matches. The CDR3 extends over 17 amino acids. Here the CDR3 reads CASSLQLAELNTGELFF. The CDR3, as DNA: TGCGCCAGCAGCCTCCAACTAGCGGAGCTTAACACCGGGGAGCTGTTTTTT.

About this clonotype itself: Given a much more abundant clone one base away, this may be a read error. The rearrangement joins TRBV10-3 to TRBJ2-7; D is possibly TRBD1 or TRBD2 (5 bases each). V lost 2 bases, J lost 6 bases, and 14 bases lay in between. The CDR3 covers 14 residues. Germline lookup yields CDR1 ENHRY and CDR2 SYGVKD. CDR3 coding DNA: TGTGCCATCAGTGAGGGGACGCTGATCTTCGAGCAGTACTTC. It specifies CAISEGTLIFEQYF.

There are a few counts of this clonotype. The chain combines TRBV20-1 with TRBJ2-1; 10 bases match TRBD2. After removal of 0 bases from V and 7 bases from J, the junction contained 6 bases not matched to a gene. In germline, CDR1 is DFQATT, CDR2 SNEGSKA (reference sequence). This CDR3 is built from 15 residues. CDR3 loop: CSARDLAGDSNEQFF. The CDR3 coding sequence is TGCAGTGCTAGAGATCTAGCGGGAGATTCTAATGAGCAGTTCTTC.

This clonotype was observed many times. V is TRBV4-1 and J is TRBJ1-1; D is perhaps TRBD1 (5 bases). The CDR3 is made up of 15 amino acids. Germline V lookup: CDR1 MGHRA, CDR2 YSYEKL. The germline V and J ends were trimmed by 3 bases and 3 bases, with 14 bases remaining between them. CDR3 sequence: CASSQVQTDYTEAFF. The DNA of the CDR3 is TGCGCCAGCAGCCAGGTTCAGACAGACTACACTGAAGCTTTCTTT.

This clonotype was seen ten or more times. V is TRBV24-1 and J is TRBJ2-2, with D possibly being TRBD1 (6 bases). Trimming took 6 bases from V and 2 from J, leaving 9 bases between them. Germline lookup yields CDR1 KGHDR and CDR2 SFDVKD. This CDR3 is 14 amino acids long. The CDR3 sequence: CATSRTDNTGELFF. As DNA, the CDR3 is TGTGCCACCAGTAGGACAGATAACACCGGGGAGCTGTTTTTT.

This sequence joins TRBV27 and TRBJ2-1; D uncertain. This CDR3 is 13 amino acids long. V lost 6 bases to trimming and J lost 9 bases, with 15 bases between them. Germline assignment: CDR1 MNHEY and CDR2 SMNVEV (reference sequence). CDR3 in DNA: TGTGCCAGCAGGAATAGGATTTTGGCTGAGCAGTTCTTC. Protein sequence: CASRNRILAEQFF.

This clonotype was counted only a few times. This sequence joins TRBV11-2 and TRBJ2-5, with TRBD1 identical over 9 bases. V lost 5 bases to trimming and J lost 5 bases; unmatched junction nucleotides: 12. Germline CDR1 reads SGHAT; CDR2 reads FQNNGV. The CDR3 runs to 16 residues. This CDR3 reads CASSEARTGGKETQYF. The CDR3 DNA sequence: TGTGCCAGCAGCGAAGCGAGAACAGGGGGCAAGGAGACCCAGTACTTC.

This clonotype was recorded at least ten times. The chain is built from TRBV5-1 and TRBJ2-1; D is possibly TRBD1 (5 bases). The CDR3 is made up of 15 amino acids. V dropped 4 bases and J dropped 6 bases, with 17 bases sitting between them. CDR1 is SGHRS, CDR2 YFSETQ, per germline. This chain's CDR3 is CASSPDQGWGNEQFF. CDR3 nucleotides: TGCGCCAGCAGCCCGGACCAGGGATGGGGCAATGAGCAGTTCTTC.

The V gene is TRBV7-9, the J gene TRBJ2-3; D gene uncertain. The ends were cut back, 2 bases at V and 5 bases at J, with 5 bases in the middle. CDR1 is SEHNR, CDR2 FQNEAQ, per germline (reference sequence). The CDR3 has 12 residues. The CDR3 loop is CASSLMLDTQYF. CDR3 bases: TGTGCCAGCAGCTTAATGCTAGATACGCAGTATTTT.

The chain carries TRBV5-5 and TRBJ1-5; perhaps TRBD1 as D (5 bases). Germline CDR1 SGHKS, CDR2 YYEKEE (reference sequence). Trimming removed 6 bases at V and 2 bases at J, with 12 bases between. The CDR3 runs 14 residues. DNA for the CDR3: TGTGCCAGCAATTTGCAGGGTGGCAATCAGCCCCAGCATTTT. This encodes CASNLQGGNQPQHF.

In its sample, this clonotype was seen a few times. The chain recombines TRBV2 with TRBJ1-1; TRBD1 agrees at 9 bases. Trimming took 4 bases from V and 5 from J; bases not matched to a gene: 14. There are 17 residues in the CDR3. Germline V gene sequence: CDR1 SNHLY, CDR2 FYNNEI. CDR3 bases: TGTGCCAGCAGTGTGGGACAGGGCTTTTTCCAGGGGACTGAAGCTTTCTTT. This codes for CASSVGQGFFQGTEAFF.